The text below deals with one T cell receptor (beta chain). Unique molecular identifiers were incorporated during preparation of the TCRbeta library. TCRdb reprocessed the PCR reads via MiXCR and lists one record per CDR3 protein. The data hold nearly 400,000 distinct CDR3 sequences, with roughly 22% observed a single time. This sample is drawn from a study of T-cell reconstitution after alpha-beta-depleted transplantation in children. The source was PBMCs from the stem cell graft donor, collected from the stem cell graft. The sequence was collected from a human donor who donated a stem cell graft to a child with acute myeloid leukemia.

The CDR3 bases are TGTGCCAGCAGCCGGAGCCAGGGGGCGTACTATGGCTACACCTTC. Protein product: CASSRSQGAYYGYTF. The J gene is TRBJ1-2, the V gene TRBV12-3 or TRBV12-4, with 8 bases identical to TRBD1. The CDR3 consists of 15 residues. J gave up 3 bases and V 6 bases, and 9 bases lay outside the gene matches.